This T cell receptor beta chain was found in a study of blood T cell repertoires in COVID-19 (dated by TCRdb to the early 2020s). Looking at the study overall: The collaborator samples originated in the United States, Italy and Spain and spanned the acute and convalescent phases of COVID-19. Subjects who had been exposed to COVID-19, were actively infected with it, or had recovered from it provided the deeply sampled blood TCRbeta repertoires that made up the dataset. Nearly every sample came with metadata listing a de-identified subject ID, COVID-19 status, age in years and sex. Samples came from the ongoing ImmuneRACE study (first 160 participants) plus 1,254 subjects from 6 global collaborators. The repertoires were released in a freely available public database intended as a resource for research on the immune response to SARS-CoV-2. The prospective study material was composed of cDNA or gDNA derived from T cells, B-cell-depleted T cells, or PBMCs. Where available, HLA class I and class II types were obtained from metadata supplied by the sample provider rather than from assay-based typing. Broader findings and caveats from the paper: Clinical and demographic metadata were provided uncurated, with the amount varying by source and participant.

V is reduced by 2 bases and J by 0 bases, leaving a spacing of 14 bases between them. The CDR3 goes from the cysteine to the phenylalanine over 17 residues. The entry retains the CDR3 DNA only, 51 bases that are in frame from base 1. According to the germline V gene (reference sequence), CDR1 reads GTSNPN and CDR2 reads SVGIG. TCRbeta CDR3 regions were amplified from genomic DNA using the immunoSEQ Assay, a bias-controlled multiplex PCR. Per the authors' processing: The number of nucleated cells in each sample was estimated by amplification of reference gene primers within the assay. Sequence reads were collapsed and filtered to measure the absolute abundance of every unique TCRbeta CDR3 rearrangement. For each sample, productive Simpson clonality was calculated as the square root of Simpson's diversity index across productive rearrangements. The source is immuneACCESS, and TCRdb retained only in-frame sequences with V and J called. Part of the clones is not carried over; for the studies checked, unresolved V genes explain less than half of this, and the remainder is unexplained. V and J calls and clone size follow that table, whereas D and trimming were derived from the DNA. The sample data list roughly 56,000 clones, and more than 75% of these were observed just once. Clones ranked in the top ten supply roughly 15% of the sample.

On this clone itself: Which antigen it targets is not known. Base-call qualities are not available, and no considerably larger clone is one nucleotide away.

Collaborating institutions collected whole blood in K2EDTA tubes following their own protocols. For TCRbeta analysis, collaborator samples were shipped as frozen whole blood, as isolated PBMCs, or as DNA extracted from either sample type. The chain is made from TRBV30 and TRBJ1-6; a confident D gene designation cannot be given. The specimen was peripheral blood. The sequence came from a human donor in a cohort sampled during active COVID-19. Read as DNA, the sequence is TGTGCCTGGAGTAACCCCAGGAGGAGCTCCTATAATTCACCCCTCCACTTT. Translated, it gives CAWSNPRRSSYNSPLHF.